This T cell receptor beta chain came from a study of Ad26.COV2.S vaccination and SARS-CoV-2 variants. TCRdb's copy holds only in-frame clones and misses some; the assay was immunoSEQ multiplex PCR. The table includes roughly 350,000 clones, around 89% detected once. CDR1 is SGHRS and CDR2 is YFSETQ in the germline V gene. Trimming pared 1 base from V and 4 bases from J, leaving 16 bases between. CDR3 length: 16 amino acids. Treatment given: roughly 19 received Ad26.COV2.S at low or high dose, single or two shots; a few received placebo; per-sample allocation not given. All samples were drawn on day 63, counting from the first vaccine or placebo injection.

This chain links TRBV5-1 with TRBJ2-3; D is possibly TRBD1 or TRBD2 (5 bases each). The TCR was taken from a person aged 18 to 65 who received the Ad26.COV2.S COVID-19 vaccine or a placebo. The specimen was peripheral blood, collected in a trial of Ad26.COV2.S vaccine versus placebo. The CDR3 loop reads CASSLSGPGTPDTQYF. The CDR3 DNA reads as TGCGCCAGCAGCTTGTCCGGGCCGGGGACCCCAGATACGCAGTATTTT.